A selection of T cell receptor beta chains follows, all from one sample in a study of beta chain features in type 1 diabetes. TCRdb's copy holds only in-frame clones and misses some; the assay was immunoSEQ multiplex PCR. The table lists a few hundred thousand clones, 15% of them singletons, with 0.015% to 0.017% in the top ten. Sequenced: naive CD4+ T cells from blood. The receptors stem from a young man with type 1 diabetes. CDR3s include the opening cysteine and the closing phenylalanine or tryptophan. D genes are given only for firm matches. Size values are once, few and many counts, or a class for expanded clones, and some rows have none.

abundance | j_gene | d_gene | v_gene | CDR3nt | CDR3aa
few | TRBJ2-7 | TRBD1 | TRBV7-2 | TGTGCCAGCAGCGCGACCTACACAGGGGTTCAGTACTTC | CASSATYTGVQYF
few | TRBJ2-1 | TRBD2 | TRBV6-5 | TGTGCCAGCAGTTCCCGACTAGCGGGAGGAGGGAATGAGCAGTTCTTC | CASSSRLAGGGNEQFF
- | TRBJ2-5 | - | TRBV21-1 | TGTGCCAGCACCTTGACTAGCGGGGTCCAAGAGACCCAGTACTTC | CASTLTSGVQETQYF
few | TRBJ2-3 | - | TRBV4-3 | TGCGCCAGCAGCCAAGTCGGGGAAGATACGCAGTATTTT | CASSQVGEDTQYF
- | TRBJ1-1 | - | TRBV6-6 | TGTGCCAGCAGTCTCACTGTGAACACTGAAGCTTTCTTT | CASSLTVNTEAFF
- | TRBJ2-1 | TRBD1 | TRBV2 | TGTGCCAGCAGGGACAGGGAGTTTGGAGAGCAGTTCTTC | CASRDREFGEQFF
- | TRBJ2-3 | - | TRBV6-5 | TGTGCCAGCCGGAGAGTCACAGATACGCAGTATTTT | CASRRVTDTQYF
few | TRBJ2-1 | - | TRBV2 | TGTGCCAGCAGACCCGACAGAGAGCAGTTCTTC | CASRPDREQFF
- | TRBJ2-1 | TRBD2 | TRBV7-2 | TGTGCCAGCAGCGTGGGGACTAGCGGCAGCAATGAGCAGTTCTTC | CASSVGTSGSNEQFF
few | TRBJ2-6 | TRBD2 | TRBV5-4 | TGTGCCAGCTCCTGGGGGGGTGGGGCCAACGTCCTGACTTTC | CASSWGGGANVLTF
few | TRBJ2-1 | TRBD1 | TRBV27 | TGTGCCAGCAGTTTCCTGGGACAGGGGTACAATGAGCAGTTCTTC | CASSFLGQGYNEQFF
- | TRBJ2-7 | - | TRBV7-8 | TGTGCCAGCAGCACCCGTCCCCTTTCAGGCGAGCAGTACTTC | CASSTRPLSGEQYF
few | TRBJ2-5 | - | TRBV6-5 | TGTGCCAGCAGTTACAGCGGACAGAGCCAAGAGACCCAGTACTTC | CASSYSGQSQETQYF
- | TRBJ2-2 | - | TRBV5-6 | TGTGCCAGCAGCCATGTTGTGGTAGCCAACACCGGGGAGCTGTTTTTT | CASSHVVVANTGELFF
few | TRBJ2-5 | TRBD1 | TRBV5-1 | TGCGCCAGCAGCTTGGCAGGGACAGAAGAGACCCAGTACTTC | CASSLAGTEETQYF
few | TRBJ2-1 | TRBD1 | TRBV7-2 | TGTGCCAGCAGTCCGTCGGGGGACAGGGGGCGGAATGAGCAGTTCTTC | CASSPSGDRGRNEQFF
few | TRBJ1-1 | TRBD1 | TRBV25-1 | TGTGCCAGCAGTGAATATGCGCAGGGGGCGCCCACTGAAGCTTTCTTT | CASSEYAQGAPTEAFF
- | TRBJ1-1 | - | TRBV29-1 | TGCAGCGTTGAACGTTGGGGAGCCAACACTGAAGCTTTCTTT | CSVERWGANTEAFF
few | TRBJ2-5 | - | TRBV18 | TGTGCCAGCTCACCAATATCAGAGACCCAGTACTTC | CASSPISETQYF
- | TRBJ2-7 | - | TRBV28 | TGTGCCTCCTACTATTCGGGTGAGCAGTACTTC | CASYYSGEQYF
- | TRBJ2-3 | TRBD2 | TRBV28 | TGTGCCAGCAGTTCGGGACTAGCGGGAGGCACAGATACGCAGTATTTT | CASSSGLAGGTDTQYF
- | TRBJ2-5 | - | TRBV7-2 | TGTGCCAGCAGCTTAGTAAAACATGTCCCGGAGACCCAGTACTTC | CASSLVKHVPETQYF
few | TRBJ2-5 | - | TRBV6-1 | TGTGCCAGCAGTGAAGAGGTTAGCGCAGAGACCCAGTACTTC | CASSEEVSAETQYF
- | TRBJ2-3 | - | TRBV5-6 | TGTGCCAGCAGCTTGGCGGGTCCAAGCACAGATACGCAGTATTTT | CASSLAGPSTDTQYF
- | TRBJ2-1 | - | TRBV18 | TGTGCCAGCTCACCACCGTTTGGGACTGTCTACAATGAGCAGTTCTTC | CASSPPFGTVYNEQFF
- | TRBJ2-7 | - | TRBV5-4 | TGTGCCAGCAGCCTGGTCCGGGACTGGGGCTACGAGCAGTACTTC | CASSLVRDWGYEQYF
few | TRBJ2-1 | - | TRBV13 | TGTGCCAGCAGCCCCCGACAGGGAACAGCGGGGGCCTCCTACAATGAGCAGTTCTTC | CASSPRQGTAGASYNEQFF
few | TRBJ1-4 | - | TRBV5-6 | TGTGCCAGCAGCCCGGACAGATTAAATGAAAAACTGTTTTTT | CASSPDRLNEKLFF
- | TRBJ2-5 | TRBD2 | TRBV7-2 | TGTGCCAGCAGCCAAGGAAGGGGAGGGGAGACCCAGTACTTC | CASSQGRGGETQYF
- | TRBJ2-7 | - | TRBV6-5 | TGTGCCAGCAGTTATAGTCAATCCTACGAGCAGTACTTC | CASSYSQSYEQYF
- | TRBJ2-1 | - | TRBV28 | TGTGCCGCTGCGGGGACCCCGGAATACAATGAGCAGTTCTTC | CAAAGTPEYNEQFF
few | TRBJ1-5 | TRBD1 | TRBV30 | TGTGCCTGGAGTGTACCAGGGGGGAATCAGCCCCAGCATTTT | CAWSVPGGNQPQHF
- | TRBJ2-1 | TRBD2 | TRBV30 | TGTGCCTGGAGTCGAGGACTAGCGGGGGGTTCGTGGAGTAATGAGCAGTTCTTC | CAWSRGLAGGSWSNEQFF
few | TRBJ2-7 | - | TRBV7-9 | TGTGCCAGCAGCTTAGCGGGGGCTGTAAACTACGAGCAGTACTTC | CASSLAGAVNYEQYF
- | TRBJ2-3 | TRBD2 | TRBV14 | TGTGCCAGCAGCCAATCGGCTAGCGGTACGCAGTATTTT | CASSQSASGTQYF
- | TRBJ1-5 | - | TRBV18 | TGTGCCAGCTCACCACCGGGGGGTAATCAGCCCCAGCATTTT | CASSPPGGNQPQHF
few | TRBJ1-6 | TRBD1 | TRBV18 | TGTGCCAGCAATGGACAGGGAGGTTCACCCCTCCACTTT | CASNGQGGSPLHF
few | TRBJ1-2 | TRBD1 | TRBV5-1 | TGCGCCAGCAGCGGGGGACAGGGACATGGCTACACCTTC | CASSGGQGHGYTF
- | TRBJ1-1 | - | TRBV12-5 | TGTGCTAGTGGTTTGGTAAGCGGGGGGCGGTCTGAAGCTTTCTTT | CASGLVSGGRSEAFF
few | TRBJ1-2 | TRBD1 | TRBV9 | TGTGCCAGCAGCGCCCAGGGGGGTAGCTATGGCTACACCTTC | CASSAQGGSYGYTF
few | TRBJ1-2 | TRBD1 | TRBV2 | TGTGCCATTGCCCTGAGGGGGCGGAACTATGGCTACACCTTC | CAIALRGRNYGYTF
- | TRBJ2-1 | TRBD1 | TRBV7-2 | TGTGCCAGCAGCTTAGTTCCCCCGGGACAGGGATACAATGAGCAGTTCTTC | CASSLVPPGQGYNEQFF
few | TRBJ2-1 | - | TRBV29-1 | TGCAGCGCTACACCCACTCTAGCTGCCAATGAGCAGTTCTTC | CSATPTLAANEQFF
few | TRBJ2-7 | TRBD2 | TRBV5-4 | TGTGCCAGCAGACGAGGTGCGGGCGGGAGTGGCGAGCAGTACTTC | CASRRGAGGSGEQYF
- | TRBJ1-1 | TRBD1 | TRBV7-2 | TGTGCCAGCAGCTCCTCGAACAGGGGCACTGAAGCTTTCTTT | CASSSSNRGTEAFF
few | TRBJ2-1 | TRBD2 | TRBV5-1 | TGCGCCAGCACCGTTCTAGCGGGAGGAACCTACAATGAGCAGTTCTTC | CASTVLAGGTYNEQFF
- | TRBJ1-4 | - | TRBV2 | TGTGCCAGCAGTGAACAATCCGGGACTAATGAAAAACTGTTTTTT | CASSEQSGTNEKLFF